Each of the 8 T cell receptor beta chains below was sequenced from the same sample in a study of T cell responses to AZD1222 COVID-19 vaccine (dated by TCRdb to about 2021). Library preparation used the immunoSEQ multiplex PCR assay. TCRdb mirrors the immuneACCESS table, restricted to in-frame sequences. Some clones are absent from its copies; in checked studies, under half trace to an unresolved V gene, and the reason for the others is unknown. The sample contains about 140,000 clones, 80% to 95% of them found a single time. The ten largest clones add up to around 3.3% of the sample. This specimen's time point label, interpreted: about 28 days (+/-7) after the second vaccine dose. The sample consisted of peripheral blood, taken 28 days after the second AZD1222 dose. These TCRs come from an adult who received the AZD1222 COVID-19 vaccine.

The rearrangement joins TRBV7-9 to TRBJ2-5; 7 nucleotides agree with TRBD1. The germline V gene has CDR1 SEHNR and CDR2 FQNEAQ (reference sequence). The CDR3 has 13 residues. The J segment lost 2 bases and the V segment lost 5 bases, leaving 2 bases of the junction unmatched. CDR3 nucleotides: TGTGCCAGCAGCCGACAGGGACAAGAGACCCAGTACTTC. This translates into CASSRQGQETQYF. The entire variable domain, with the rest obtained from reference TRBV7-9 and TRBJ2-5, is as follows: DTGVSQNPRHKITKRGQNVTFRCDPISEHNRLYWYRQTLGQGPEFLTYFQNEAQLEKSRLLSDRFSAERPKGSFSTLEIQRTEQGDSAMYLCASSRQGQETQYFGPGTRLLVL.

This clone was found once. This chain connects TRBV18 to TRBJ1-5, with D perhaps TRBD1 (5 bases). Deletions cut 0 bases from V and 7 bases from J, with 10 bases between. The CDR3 loop spans 14 amino acids. Germline CDR1 is KGHSH and CDR2 is LQKENI. In nucleotides, the CDR3 is TGTGCCAGCTCACCACCAGGTCCAGGGCAGCCCCAGCATTTT. Translated, it gives CASSPPGPGQPQHF.

The CDR3 bases are TGTGCCACCAGCGGGGGATACGAGACCTACGAGCAGTACTTC. Protein sequence: CATSGGYETYEQYF. The rearrangement joins TRBV15 to TRBJ2-7; perhaps D is TRBD1 or TRBD2 (5 bases each). Trimming took 5 bases from V and 2 from J, leaving 13 bases between them. Germline lookup yields CDR1 LNHNV and CDR2 YYDKDF (reference sequence). The CDR3 is made up of 14 amino acids.

J is TRBJ2-1 and V is TRBV6-8; D is perhaps TRBD2 (5 bases). The length of the CDR3 is 17 residues. CDR1 and CDR2 (germline): MNHGY, SAAAGT. V gave up 3 bases and J gave up 2 bases, with 17 bases separating them. DNA of the CDR3: TGTGCCAGCAGTTATCGAGGGAGACTTCGACCCTACAATGAGCAGTTCTTC. It encodes CASSYRGRLRPYNEQFF.

The chain combines TRBV24-1 with TRBJ2-1, with a possible D match to TRBD2 (5 bases). Germline-derived CDR1 and CDR2 are KGHDR and SFDVKD. The length of the CDR3 is 12 residues. Trimming shortened V by 4 bases and J by 7 bases, and 7 bases separated the two germline ends. CDR3 DNA sequence: TGTGCCACCAGTGAACGGGGTAATGAGCAGTTCTTC. Translation: CATSERGNEQFF.

The V gene is TRBV5-1, the J gene TRBJ2-3; either TRBD1 or TRBD2 may fit D (5 bases each). Trimming left V 0 bases short and J 1 base short, with 9 bases between. Germline loops: CDR1 SGHRS, CDR2 YFSETQ. This CDR3 is 15 amino acids long. The CDR3 loop reads CASSLESGRTDTQYF. CDR3 coding DNA: TGCGCCAGCAGCTTGGAGTCGGGGCGCACAGATACGCAGTATTTT.

The chain has TRBV24-1 and TRBJ2-1; D is undetermined. The V end lost 4 bases, the J end lost 6 bases, and 9 bases lay between the germline ends. Germline V gene sequence: CDR1 KGHDR, CDR2 SFDVKD. This CDR3 is 13 amino acids long. The CDR3 sequence is CATSDPNSNEQFF. The CDR3 nucleotides are TGTGCCACCAGTGACCCCAACTCCAATGAGCAGTTCTTC.

The V gene is TRBV5-1, the J gene TRBJ1-5; tentative D call: TRBD1 (5 bases). Germline CDR1 reads SGHRS; CDR2 reads YFSETQ. Trimming pared 0 bases from V and 6 bases from J, leaving 10 bases between. The CDR3 is made up of 14 amino acids. CDR3 coding DNA: TGCGCCAGCAGCTTGGCTGGGACGGGTCAGCCCCAGCATTTT. This codes for CASSLAGTGQPQHF.